Detailed here is one TCR beta chain. TEMRA cells were enriched by FACS, while CD8+ and CD4+ T cells were obtained through a negative isolation that was performed magnetically. This entry is derived from a study of CD8 T cells in Susac syndrome. J lost 7 bases, V lost 5 bases, and 9 bases had no gene match. Germline values: CDR1 LNHDA, CDR2 SQIVND (reference sequence). This CDR3 is built from 15 residues. An amount of RNA that ranged from about 0.45 to 1 ug was reverse transcribed with random hexamers. TCRdb fed the immunoSEQ multiplex PCR reads into MiXCR, producing one record per CDR3 protein. The sample holds hundreds of thousands of distinct CDR3 sequences, around 85% seen once.

The sequencing sample was made of CD8+ T cells from PBMCs. The TCR originated in a human donor with multiple sclerosis. This rearrangement joins TRBV19 to TRBJ2-1; the match to TRBD1 covers 9 bases. CDR3 coding DNA: TGTGCCAGTAGTGTATCCGGGACAGGGATAAATGAGCAGTTCTTC. Protein product: CASSVSGTGINEQFF.